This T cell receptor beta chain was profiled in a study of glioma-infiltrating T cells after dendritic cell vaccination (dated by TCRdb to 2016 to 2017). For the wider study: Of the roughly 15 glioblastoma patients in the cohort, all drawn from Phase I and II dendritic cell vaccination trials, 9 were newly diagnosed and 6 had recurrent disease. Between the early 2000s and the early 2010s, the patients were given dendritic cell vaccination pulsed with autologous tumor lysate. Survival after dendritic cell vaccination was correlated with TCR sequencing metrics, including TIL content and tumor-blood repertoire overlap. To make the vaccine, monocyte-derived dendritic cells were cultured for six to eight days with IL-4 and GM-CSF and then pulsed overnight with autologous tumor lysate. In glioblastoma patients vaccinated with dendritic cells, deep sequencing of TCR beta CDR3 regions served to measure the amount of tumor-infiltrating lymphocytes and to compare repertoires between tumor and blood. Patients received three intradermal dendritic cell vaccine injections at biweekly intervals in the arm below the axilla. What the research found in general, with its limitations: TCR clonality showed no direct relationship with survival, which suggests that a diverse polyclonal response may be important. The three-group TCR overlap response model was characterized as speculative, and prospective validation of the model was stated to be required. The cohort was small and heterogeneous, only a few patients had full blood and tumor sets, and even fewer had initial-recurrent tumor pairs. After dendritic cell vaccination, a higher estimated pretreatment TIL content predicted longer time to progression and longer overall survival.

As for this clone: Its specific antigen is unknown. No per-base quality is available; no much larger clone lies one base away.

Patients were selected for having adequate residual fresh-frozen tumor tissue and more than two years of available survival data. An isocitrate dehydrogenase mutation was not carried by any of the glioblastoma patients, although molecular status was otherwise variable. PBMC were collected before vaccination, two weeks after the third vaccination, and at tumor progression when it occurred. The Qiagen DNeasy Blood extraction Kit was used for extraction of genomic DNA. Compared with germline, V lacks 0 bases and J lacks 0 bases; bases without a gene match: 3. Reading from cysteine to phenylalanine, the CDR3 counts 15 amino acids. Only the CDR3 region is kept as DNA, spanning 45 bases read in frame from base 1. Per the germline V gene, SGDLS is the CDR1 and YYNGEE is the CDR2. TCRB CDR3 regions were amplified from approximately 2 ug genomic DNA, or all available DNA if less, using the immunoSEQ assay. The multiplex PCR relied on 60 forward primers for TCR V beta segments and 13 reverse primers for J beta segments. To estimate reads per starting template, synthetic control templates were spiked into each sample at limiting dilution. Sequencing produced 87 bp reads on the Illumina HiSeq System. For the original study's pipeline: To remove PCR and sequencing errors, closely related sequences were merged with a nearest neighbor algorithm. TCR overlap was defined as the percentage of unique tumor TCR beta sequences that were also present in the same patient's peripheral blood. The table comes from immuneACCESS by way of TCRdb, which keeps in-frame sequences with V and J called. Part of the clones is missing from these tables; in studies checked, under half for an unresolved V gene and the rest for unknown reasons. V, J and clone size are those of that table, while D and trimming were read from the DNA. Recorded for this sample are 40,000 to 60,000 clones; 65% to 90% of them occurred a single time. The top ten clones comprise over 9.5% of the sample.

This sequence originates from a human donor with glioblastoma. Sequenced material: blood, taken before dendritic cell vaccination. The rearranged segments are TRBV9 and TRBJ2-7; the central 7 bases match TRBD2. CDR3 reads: CASSVEREGSYEQYF. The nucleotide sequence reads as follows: TGTGCCAGCAGCGTAGAAAGGGAGGGCTCCTACGAGCAGTACTTC.